What follows are 24 T cell receptor beta chains derived from one specimen sequenced in a study of cytomegalovirus exposure and HLA in healthy donors. Vbeta (60) and Jbeta (13) primers were used in the PCR. TCRdb's copy holds only in-frame clones and misses some; the assay was immunoSEQ multiplex PCR. The sample has roughly 73,000 clones. What was sequenced was PBMCs. These receptors came from a man in his fifties in good health and CMV-seropositive.

The chain is built from TRBV5-6 and TRBJ2-5; TRBD1 matches at 7 bases. Germline lookup yields CDR1 SGHDT and CDR2 YYEEEE. Germline trimming cut 6 bases from V and 4 bases from J; bases unmatched to any gene: 6. The CDR3 sequence is 13 residues long. The CDR3 nucleotides are TGTGCCAGCAAAACGACAGGGAGAGAGACCCAGTACTTC. It encodes CASKTTGRETQYF.

The V and J genes are TRBV11-1 and TRBJ1-2; TRBD1 agrees at 7 bases. The CDR3 covers 19 residues. V gave up 5 bases and J gave up 0 bases; unmatched junction bases: 18. CDR1 and CDR2 (germline): SGHAT, FQDESV (reference sequence). The DNA for the CDR3 is TGTGCCAGCAGCCTCTACGGCGCCGGGACAGCCTTGGCTAACTATGGCTACACCTTC. It yields the protein CASSLYGAGTALANYGYTF.

The chain recombines TRBV27 with TRBJ1-5; D remains ambiguous. The V gene lost 6 bases and the J gene lost 0 bases, with 6 bases spanning the gap. CDR3 length: 13 residues. The germline V gene has CDR1 MNHEY and CDR2 SMNVEV (reference sequence). The CDR3 DNA follows: TGTGCCAGCAGCCTTTTTAGCAATCAGCCCCAGCATTTT. Translated: CASSLFSNQPQHF.

About this clone: Other DNA sequences in the same sample also yield this CDR3. The chain employs TRBV9 and TRBJ1-1; D unclear. The CDR3 runs 14 residues. CDR1 and CDR2 (germline): SGDLS, YYNGEE. Trimming took 0 bases from V and 0 from J, leaving 6 bases between them. CDR3 in DNA: TGTGCCAGCAGCGTAGGGCACCTGAACACTGAAGCTTTCTTT. As protein: CASSVGHLNTEAFF.

The chain uses TRBV30 and TRBJ2-3; TRBD2 matches at 8 bases. The CDR3 has 15 amino acids. The germline V gene has CDR1 GTSNPN and CDR2 SVGIG (reference sequence). Trimming took 1 base from V and 3 from J; bases not matched to a gene: 6. The CDR3 DNA reads as TGTGCCTGGAGTGACTCTAGCGGGCTGACAGATACGCAGTATTTT. The encoded protein is CAWSDSSGLTDTQYF. The full variable domain, rest sourced from reference TRBV30 and TRBJ2-3, is SQTIHQWPATLVQPVGSPLSLECTVEGTSNPNLYWYRQAAGRGLQLLFYSVGIGQISSEVPQNLSASRPQDRQFILSSKKLLLSDSGFYLCAWSDSSGLTDTQYFGPGTRLTVL.

V gene TRBV6-5 combines with J gene TRBJ2-1; 9 bases fit TRBD2. The CDR3 sequence is 16 residues long. The V gene's germline CDR1 is MNHEY and CDR2 SVGAGI. V was clipped by 4 bases and J by 4 bases; unmatched bases: 8. CDR3 in DNA: TGTGCCAGCAGTTCTCTATCGAGCGGGGGGTACAATGAGCAGTTCTTC. Its translation: CASSSLSSGGYNEQFF.

The rearrangement joins TRBV7-6 to TRBJ1-1, with D uncertain. CDR3 length equals 15 residues. The V gene lost 0 bases and the J gene lost 3 bases, with 11 bases spanning the gap. The V gene's germline CDR1 is SGHVS and CDR2 FNYEAQ. The CDR3 coding sequence is TGTGCCAGCAGCTTAGCGGGCTCCATCGACACTGAAGCTTTCTTT. Its protein is CASSLAGSIDTEAFF.

J is TRBJ2-5 and V is TRBV10-3; 8 nucleotides agree with TRBD1. The V and J ends lost 6 bases and 1 base, in that order; junction bases with no gene match: 7. Germline CDR1 is ENHRY and CDR2 is SYGVKD. The CDR3 covers 15 residues. In nucleotides, the CDR3 is TGTGCCATCAGGGGCGGGACAGGTCTCCAAGAGACCCAGTACTTC. Protein: CAIRGGTGLQETQYF.

The genes are TRBV28 and TRBJ2-1; the D gene is possibly TRBD1 (5 bases). Germline V CDR1 and CDR2: MDHEN, SYDVKM. The V and J ends lost 7 bases and 2 bases respectively, with 12 bases between them. This CDR3 region has 14 residues. CDR3 region: CASTPAGTYNEQFF. CDR3 coding DNA: TGTGCCAGCACCCCAGCAGGGACCTACAATGAGCAGTTCTTC.

The chain combines TRBV9 with TRBJ1-1; no clear D. Germline V gene lookup returns CDR1 SGDLS and CDR2 YYNGEE. The CDR3 extends over 13 amino acids. V dropped 2 bases and J dropped 2 bases, with 7 bases sitting between them. The CDR3 nucleotides are TGTGCCAGCAGCGTGGAGATCAACACTGAAGCTTTCTTT. It translates to CASSVEINTEAFF.

The chain recombines TRBV6-1 with TRBJ1-2, with D hard to call. Germline values: CDR1 MNHNS, CDR2 SASEGT. V was clipped by 3 bases and J by 8 bases, with 16 bases between them. The CDR3 consists of 14 residues. The DNA of the CDR3 is TGTGCCAGCAGTGATGGAAATACTTTGAGGGGCTACACCTTC. Translation: CASSDGNTLRGYTF.

V usage is TRBV5-1 and J usage is TRBJ2-3, with a tentative D call TRBD1 (5 bases). Germline loops: CDR1 SGHRS, CDR2 YFSETQ. Trimming pared 4 bases from V and 6 bases from J, leaving 12 bases between. The CDR3 has 13 residues. The CDR3 loop is CASSLTGHDTQYF. The DNA of the CDR3 is TGCGCCAGCAGCCTTACAGGTCACGATACGCAGTATTTT.

The CDR3: CSVTDRGGEQYV. CDR3 DNA: TGCAGCGTTACCGACAGGGGGGGCGAGCAGTACGTC. This chain uses TRBV29-1 with TRBJ2-7; TRBD1 matches 9 bases. This CDR3 has 12 amino acids. CDR1 and CDR2 (germline): SQVTM, ANQGSEA. V lost 5 bases to trimming and J lost 6 bases; unmatched junction nucleotides: 5.

The rearrangement uses TRBV21-1 and TRBJ1-2; TRBD1 is the table's D call and was not checked against the DNA. TRBV21-1 is a pseudogene segment. This CDR3 contains 15 residues. The CDR3 sequence is CASSYKGAGGHGYTF. The DNA for the CDR3 is TGTGCCAGCAGCTATAAGGGGGCGGGTGGTCATGGCTACACCTTC.

The CDR3 DNA sequence: TGTGCCAGCAGCCCGACTAGCGAGGAGACCCAGTACTTC. As protein: CASSPTSEETQYF. The V call is TRBV5-4, the J call TRBJ2-5; 8 bases are a match to TRBD2. The CDR3 has 13 residues. From germline, CDR1 is SGHNT and CDR2 YYREEE (reference sequence). V shed 4 bases and J 5 bases; nucleotides not matched to a gene: 4.

V gene TRBV5-1 combines with J gene TRBJ2-3; D is possibly TRBD1 (7 bases). With 4 bases removed from V and 2 bases from J, the gap between germline ends came to 14 bases. The CDR3 covers 15 residues. In germline, CDR1 is SGHRS, CDR2 YFSETQ. The DNA of the CDR3 is TGCGCCAGCAGCCGGCGGGACAGCGACACAGATACGCAGTATTTT. As protein: CASSRRDSDTDTQYF.

The V call is TRBV28, the J call TRBJ1-2; tentatively, D is TRBD1 (6 bases). From germline, CDR1 is MDHEN and CDR2 SYDVKM. The CDR3 length is 12 residues. V lost 6 bases, J lost 8 bases, and 13 bases lay in between. This CDR3 reads CASRRGAFGYTF. The CDR3 nucleotides read TGTGCCAGCAGGCGGGGGGCGTTCGGCTACACCTTC.

The J gene is TRBJ2-1, the V gene TRBV5-1, with D tentatively TRBD1 (8 bases). The ends were cut back, 3 bases at V and 10 bases at J, with 23 bases in the middle. There are 16 residues in the CDR3. The V gene's germline CDR1 is SGHRS and CDR2 YFSETQ. The CDR3: CASSSGDWTGRGEQFF. CDR3 nucleotide sequence: TGCGCCAGCAGCTCGGGAGACTGGACAGGGAGGGGAGAGCAGTTCTTC.

The V call is TRBV2, the J call TRBJ2-7; 9 bases are shared with TRBD1. CDR1 is SNHLY, CDR2 FYNNEI, per germline. The CDR3 is 16 amino acids. J lost 5 bases, V lost 0 bases, and 8 bases had no gene match. The CDR3 spells CASSEARQGGTHEQYF. The DNA of the CDR3 is TGTGCCAGCAGTGAAGCAAGACAGGGGGGAACGCACGAGCAGTACTTC.

The J gene is TRBJ1-2, the V gene TRBV5-1; possible D gene TRBD1, 5 bases. Trimming took off 4 bases at V and 5 bases at J, with 15 bases between the two ends. The CDR3 consists of 14 residues. Germline V gene sequence: CDR1 SGHRS, CDR2 YFSETQ. For the CDR3, the DNA is TGCGCCAGCAGCGCGGGGGGGGTAGAATATGGCTACACCTTC. Translated, it gives CASSAGGVEYGYTF.

V and J are TRBV25-1 and TRBJ1-2; perhaps TRBD1 as D (6 bases). Trimming removed 5 bases at V and 4 bases at J, with 14 bases between. Germline lookup yields CDR1 MGHDK and CDR2 SYGVNS. The length of the CDR3 is 14 residues. This CDR3 is CASSRQEGPYGYTF. The DNA of the CDR3 is TGTGCCAGCAGTAGACAGGAAGGCCCCTATGGCTACACCTTC.

This rearrangement joins TRBV7-8 to TRBJ2-1; possibly TRBD2 for D (6 bases). Trimming removed 5 bases from V and 0 bases from J, with 14 bases in between. Germline V gene data show CDR1 as SGHVS and CDR2 as FQNEAQ. The CDR3 is 16 amino acids. Here the CDR3 DNA reads TGTGCCAGCAGCGCACGGCGGGATAGCTCCTACAATGAGCAGTTCTTC. It translates to CASSARRDSSYNEQFF.

V and J are TRBV5-6 and TRBJ2-5; a weak D match, TRBD1 (6 bases). V was trimmed by 2 bases and J by 12 bases, leaving 11 bases between them. CDR3 size: 11 residues. CDR1 is SGHDT and CDR2 is YYEEEE in the germline V gene. The CDR3 coding sequence is TGTGCCAGCAGCTTCGGACAGTACAAGTACTTC. Its protein is CASSFGQYKYF.

The chain recombines TRBV19 with TRBJ1-2, with a tentative D call TRBD1 (6 bases). The CDR3 has 15 amino acids. Per germline, CDR1 LNHDA and CDR2 SQIVND (reference sequence). V was trimmed by 3 bases and J by 3 bases, leaving 14 bases between them. CDR3 nucleotides: TGTGCCAGTAGTATGATAAGGGGGATCGACTATGGCTACACCTTC. As protein: CASSMIRGIDYGYTF.